This T cell receptor (beta chain) was sequenced for a study of blood T cells in healthy people across ages. Study results and limitations: Donor CMV status was unknown, possibly confounding expanded clonotype changes.

Germline assignment: CDR1 ENHRY and CDR2 SYGVKD. The CDR3 consists of 14 residues. The V gene lost 6 bases and the J gene lost 3 bases, with 12 bases spanning the gap. A second 7 to 11 cycle PCR used barcoded and J-beta primers. Each cDNA molecule carried a tag from a template-switch adaptor that contained 12 random nucleotides. TCRdb re-derived calls from the 5' RACE reads in MiXCR, one entry per CDR3 protein. The profile shows over 1.5 million distinct CDR3 sequences, less than 50% of them singletons. To note about this clonotype: What it binds is not known.

The sample comprised blood. The sequence came from a woman aged 40 to 50 in good health. The V and J genes are TRBV10-3 and TRBJ1-5; D not certain. The CDR3 loop is CAIRGLQDNQPQHF. The CDR3 bases are TGTGCCATCAGAGGCTTGCAGGACAATCAGCCCCAGCATTTT.